This TCR beta chain was sequenced during a study of human T cells and chemical hapten exposure. Looking at the study overall: Chiefly female patients presented with alopecia areata, totalis or universalis. How much TCR each sample yielded varied, mostly because pooled library volumes differed slightly. Study findings and constraints: Expanded TCRs clustered into significantly more large CDR3 similarity groups than controls, the analysis revealed.

TCRdb processed the RACE reads anew with MiXCR; each CDR3 protein has one entry. The repertoire includes around 110,000 distinct CDR3 sequences, 9.5% to 15% of them detected once, and more than 1.5% sits in the top ten. Time point reported: pre-sensitization, week 0. Treatment defined: therapeutic diphenylcyclopropenone sensitization with weekly scalp DPC. The V and J ends lost 5 bases and 5 bases respectively, with 15 bases between them. Looked up from germline, CDR1 is SQVTM and CDR2 is ANQGSEA. This CDR3 is built from 13 residues. The sample holds many counts of this clonotype. Its matching antigen is unknown.

The chain recombines TRBV29-1 with TRBJ1-2; D remains ambiguous. This specimen was whole blood, taken in connection with sensitization to the hapten diphenylcyclopropenone (DPC). The sequence came from a woman in her 50s with alopecia areata. Some clones in this sample may be carry-over from other donors' samples. The CDR3 DNA sequence: TGCAGCGTTTTCGGAGTAGCAGGATATGGCTACACCTTC. Translated, it gives CSVFGVAGYGYTF.